This T cell receptor beta chain was identified in a study of cytomegalovirus exposure and HLA in healthy donors. Sequencing was performed with immunoSEQ multiplex PCR; in TCRdb, only in-frame clones are kept and a portion is missing. The sample has around 94,000 clones, just under 95% seen once; the top ten hold roughly 0.82%. CDR1 ENHRY and CDR2 SYGVKD come from the germline V gene. The CDR3 extends over 13 amino acids. Between the trimmed V and J ends, which lost 7 bases and 0 bases, there was a span of 9 bases. The sequence was collected from a woman aged 18-35 years in good health and CMV-seronegative. The specimen sequenced was PBMCs. The rearrangement joins TRBV10-3 to TRBJ1-1, with unresolved D. CDR3 sequence reads: CAIKRSMNTEAFF. DNA for the CDR3: TGTGCCATCAAACGCAGTATGAACACTGAAGCTTTCTTT.